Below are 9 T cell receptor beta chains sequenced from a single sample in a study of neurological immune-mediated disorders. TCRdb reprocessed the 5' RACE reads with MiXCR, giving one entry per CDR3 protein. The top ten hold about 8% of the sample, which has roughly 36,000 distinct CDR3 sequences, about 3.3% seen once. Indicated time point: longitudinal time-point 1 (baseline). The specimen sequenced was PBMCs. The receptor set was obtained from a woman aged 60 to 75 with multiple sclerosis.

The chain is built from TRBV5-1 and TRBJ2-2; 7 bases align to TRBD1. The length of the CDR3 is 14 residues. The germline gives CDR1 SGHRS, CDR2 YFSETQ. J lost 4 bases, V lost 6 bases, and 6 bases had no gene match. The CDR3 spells CASNEKGATGELFF. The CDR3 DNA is TGCGCCAGCAACGAAAAGGGGGCCACCGGGGAGCTGTTTTTT.

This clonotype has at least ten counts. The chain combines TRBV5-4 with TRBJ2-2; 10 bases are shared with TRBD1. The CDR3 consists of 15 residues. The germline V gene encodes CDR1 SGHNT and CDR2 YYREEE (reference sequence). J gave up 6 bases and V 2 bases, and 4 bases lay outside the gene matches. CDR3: CASSFGTGESGELFF. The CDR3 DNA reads TGTGCCAGCAGCTTCGGGACAGGGGAATCCGGGGAGCTGTTTTTT.

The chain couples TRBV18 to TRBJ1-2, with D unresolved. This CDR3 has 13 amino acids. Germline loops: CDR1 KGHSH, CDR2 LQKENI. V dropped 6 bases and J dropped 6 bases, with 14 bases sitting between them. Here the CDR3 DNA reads TGTGCCAGCTCGACCACAGTCGGTCATGGCTACACCTTC. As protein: CASSTTVGHGYTF.

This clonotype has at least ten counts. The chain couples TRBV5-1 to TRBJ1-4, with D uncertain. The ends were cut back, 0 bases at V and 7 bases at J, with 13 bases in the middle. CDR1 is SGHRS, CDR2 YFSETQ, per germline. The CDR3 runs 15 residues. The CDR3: CASSLGWPSSEKLFF. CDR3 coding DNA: TGCGCCAGCAGCTTGGGGTGGCCTTCGTCTGAAAAACTGTTTTTT.

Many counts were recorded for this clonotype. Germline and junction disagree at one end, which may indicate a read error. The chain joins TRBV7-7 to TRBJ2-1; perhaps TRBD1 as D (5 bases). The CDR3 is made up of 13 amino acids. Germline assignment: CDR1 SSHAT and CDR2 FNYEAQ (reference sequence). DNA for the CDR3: TGTGCTAGCAGCTTAGGTCCAGGGAATGAGCAGTTCTTC. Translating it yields CASSLGPGNEQFF.

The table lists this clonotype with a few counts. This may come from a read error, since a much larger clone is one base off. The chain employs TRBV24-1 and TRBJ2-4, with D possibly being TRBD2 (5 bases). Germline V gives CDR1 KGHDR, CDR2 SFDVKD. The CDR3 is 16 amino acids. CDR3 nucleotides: TGTGCCACCAGTGATTCATACTCCCTAGCCAAAAAAATTCAGTACTTC. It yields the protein CATSDSYSLAKKIQYF.

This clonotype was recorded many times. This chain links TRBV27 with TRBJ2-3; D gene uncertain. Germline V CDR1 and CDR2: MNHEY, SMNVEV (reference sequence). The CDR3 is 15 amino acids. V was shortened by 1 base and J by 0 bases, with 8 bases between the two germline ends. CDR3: CASSLLAASTDTQYF. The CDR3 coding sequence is TGTGCCAGCAGTTTATTGGCAGCTAGCACAGATACGCAGTATTTT.

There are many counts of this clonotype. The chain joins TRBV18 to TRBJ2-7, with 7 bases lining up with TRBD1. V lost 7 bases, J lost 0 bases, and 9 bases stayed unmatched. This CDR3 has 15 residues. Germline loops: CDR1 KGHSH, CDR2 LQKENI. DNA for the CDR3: TGTGCCAGCTTACCGGGACAGAGTAGCTCCTACGAGCAGTACTTC. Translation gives CASLPGQSSSYEQYF.

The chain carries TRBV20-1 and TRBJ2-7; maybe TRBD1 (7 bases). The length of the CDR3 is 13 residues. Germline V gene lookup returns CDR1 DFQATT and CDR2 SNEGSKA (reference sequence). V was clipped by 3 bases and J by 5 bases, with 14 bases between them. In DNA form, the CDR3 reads TGCAGTGCTAGGCGGCAGGGGGGTGACGAGCAGTACTTC. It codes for CSARRQGGDEQYF.